These 9 T cell receptor beta chains share one sample of origin, sequenced in a study of blood T cells in healthy people across ages (dated by TCRdb to the mid-2010s). Library preparation was by 5' RACE. Sequencing instrument: Illumina HiSeq 2500. The second PCR ran for about 7 to 11 cycles and used a J-beta primer mix along with a sample-barcoded 5' primer. TCRdb redid the processing of the public reads, applying fastp at Q25 and MiXCR, and retained in-frame beta chains. Identical CDR3 proteins give one entry, which carries the most common genes and DNA. This sample comprises around 1,500,000 distinct CDR3 sequences, around 39% of them detected only once. Approximately 7.9% of the sample rests with the top ten. Sequencing was performed on blood. These receptors came from a young woman in good health.

V usage is TRBV12-3 or TRBV12-4 and J usage is TRBJ1-5; D may be TRBD1 (5 bases). The V gene lost 6 bases and the J gene lost 4 bases, with 13 bases spanning the gap. CDR3 length: 14 residues. CDR3 sequence (DNA): TGTGCCAGCAGAACTGCGGGGCTAAATCAGCCCCAGCATTTT. Its protein product is CASRTAGLNQPQHF.

In the case of this clonotype: A read error may account for a junction end that differs from germline. This chain uses TRBV4-1 with TRBJ2-1; D uncertain. CDR1 and CDR2 from the germline V gene are MGHRA and YSYEKL. CDR3 length equals 16 residues. For the CDR3, the DNA is TGCGCCAGCAACCAAGATCCAGCGACCACCTACAATGAGCAGTTCTTC. Its protein product is CASNQDPATTYNEQFF.

This rearrangement joins TRBV18 to TRBJ2-5; no clear D. In germline, CDR1 is KGHSH, CDR2 LQKENI. Trimming took off 3 bases at V and 5 bases at J, with 19 bases between the two ends. This CDR3 contains 16 residues. This chain's CDR3 is CASSPPGLIARETQYF. CDR3 coding DNA: TGTGCCAGCTCACCTCCGGGCCTTATAGCCCGGGAGACCCAGTACTTC.

CDR3 in amino acids: CAISEFSRINEKLFF. CDR3 DNA sequence: TGTGCCATCAGTGAATTCTCCCGGATTAATGAAAAACTGTTTTTT. The V gene is TRBV10-3, the J gene TRBJ1-4; D is undetermined. Germline V gene data show CDR1 as ENHRY and CDR2 as SYGVKD. The length of the CDR3 is 15 residues. V was shortened by 3 bases and J by 4 bases, with 12 bases between the two germline ends.

In DNA, the CDR3 is TGTGCCAGCAGCCCCCGGGACAGGGGAGAAGGTGAGCAGTTCTTC. It codes for CASSPRDRGEGEQFF. The rearrangement uses TRBV3-1 and TRBJ2-1, with 10 nucleotides matching TRBD1. The CDR3 runs 15 residues. The germline V gene has CDR1 LGHDT and CDR2 YNNKEL (reference sequence). V shed 4 bases and J 9 bases; nucleotides not matched to a gene: 9.

The CDR3 is CATSEGTSSQTQYF. DNA of the CDR3: TGTGCCACCAGTGAGGGGACTAGCAGTCAGACCCAGTACTTC. The gene calls are TRBV24-1 and TRBJ2-4; 9 nucleotides align to TRBD2. TRBJ2-5 matches the DNA end more closely, so the J call is doubtful. The V gene's germline CDR1 is KGHDR and CDR2 SFDVKD. This CDR3 region has 14 residues.

The chain is built from TRBV5-1 and TRBJ1-4, with 8 positions matching TRBD1. Germline CDR1 reads SGHRS; CDR2 reads YFSETQ. The CDR3 loop spans 14 amino acids. V lost 4 bases and J lost 6; bases outside the gene matches: 5. The CDR3 DNA sequence: TGCGCCAGCAGCCAAACGGGACAGGATGAAAAACTGTTTTTT. As protein: CASSQTGQDEKLFF.

V is TRBV5-1 and J is TRBJ2-1; TRBD1 agrees at 9 bases. CDR1 is SGHRS and CDR2 is YFSETQ in the germline V gene. CDR3 length: 16 amino acids. V shed 3 bases, J shed 1 base, and the junction held 5 bases outside the gene matches. The CDR3 region has the DNA TGCGCCAGCAGCTCCGGACAGGGGACTTCCTACAATGAGCAGTTCTTC. Its protein is CASSSGQGTSYNEQFF.

The J gene is TRBJ1-5, the V gene TRBV5-5; TRBD1 matches 7 bases. CDR1 SGHKS and CDR2 YYEKEE come from the germline V gene (reference sequence). Unmatched junction bases numbered 6, after V lost 2 bases and J lost 4 bases. This CDR3 region has 15 residues. The CDR3 DNA sequence: TGTGCCAGCAGCTTACCAGGGGGGGCAAATCAGCCCCAGCATTTT. Its protein product is CASSLPGGANQPQHF.